This TCR beta chain stems from a study of spatial heterogeneity in lung cancer. Broader study findings: Counts of expanded intratumoral alpha and beta TCRs tracked tumor mutation counts.

CDR1 is SGHRS and CDR2 is YFSETQ in the germline V gene. The CDR3 is 14 amino acids. Germline trimming cut 0 bases from V and 6 bases from J; bases unmatched to any gene: 3. This clonotype was counted ten times or more. The antigen is undetermined. Unique molecular identifiers, one per molecule, were present on every TCR cDNA molecule. A single record per CDR3 protein comes from TCRdb applying MiXCR to the 5' RACE reads. There are about 29,000 distinct CDR3 sequences in the sample; around 6.5% occur only once, and around 24% lies in the top ten. As for time point: sample taken at primary tumor resection. The donor population consisted of some 70 patients with untreated, early-stage non-small cell lung cancer. Whole RNA, isolated from tumor, nontumor lung or frozen PBMC, was sequenced without prior sorting.

The receptor was isolated from a male donor with early-stage non-small cell lung cancer. Source: lung tumor tissue, taken at surgery. The chain carries TRBV5-1 and TRBJ2-1; 7 nucleotides match TRBD1. The CDR3 coding sequence is TGCGCCAGCAGCTTGGACAGGGGCGGCAATGAGCAGTTCTTC. It yields the protein CASSLDRGGNEQFF.